These 32 T cell receptor beta chains share one sample of origin, sequenced in a study of blood T cell repertoires in COVID-19. The table came from immunoSEQ multiplex PCR; TCRdb's copy has only in-frame clones and leaves some out. The profile shows 270,000 or so clones, more than 65% of them singletons. Sequencing used peripheral blood. All receptors come from a woman aged 18-29 years with acute or convalescent COVID-19.

This clone was counted only a few times. This sequence joins TRBV6-2 or TRBV6-3 and TRBJ2-2; D is perhaps TRBD1 (6 bases). The V gene lost 4 bases and the J gene lost 0 bases, with 9 bases spanning the gap. CDR1 is MNHEY, CDR2 SVGEGT, per germline. The CDR3 consists of 15 residues. The CDR3 coding sequence is TGTGCCAGCAGTTCCGGGACAACGAACACCGGGGAGCTGTTTTTT. Translation gives CASSSGTTNTGELFF.

V gene TRBV30 combines with J gene TRBJ1-2, with TRBD1 matching over 9 bases. Germline V gives CDR1 GTSNPN, CDR2 SVGIG (reference sequence). This CDR3 has 14 amino acids. V dropped 3 bases and J dropped 2; count of bases not matched to a gene: 4. The CDR3: CAWRGTGSNYGYTF. The CDR3 region has the DNA TGTGCCTGGAGGGGGACAGGGTCAAACTATGGCTACACCTTC.

This chain joins TRBV3-1 (or the pseudogene TRBV3-2) and TRBJ2-5, with 11 nucleotides matching TRBD2. From germline, CDR1 is LGHDT and CDR2 YNNKEL (reference sequence). J was trimmed by 2 bases and V by 0 bases; bases with no gene match: 8. The CDR3 is 18 amino acids. The CDR3 nucleotides are TGTGCCAGCAGCCAAGATTCAACTAGCGGGAGCGATCAAGAGACCCAGTACTTC. Protein sequence: CASSQDSTSGSDQETQYF.

This chain joins TRBV29-1 and TRBJ2-7; TRBD1 aligns across 7 bases. V was pared by 6 bases and J by 3 bases, with 11 bases of the junction left unmatched. The CDR3 has 14 residues. Germline assignment: CDR1 SQVTM and CDR2 ANQGSEA. The CDR3 reads CSVQPGQRNYEQYF. CDR3 in DNA: TGCAGCGTCCAACCGGGACAGAGAAACTACGAGCAGTACTTC.

V and J are TRBV9 and TRBJ1-2; D perhaps matches TRBD1 (5 bases). The ends were cut back, 3 bases at V and 3 bases at J, with 12 bases in the middle. Per germline, CDR1 SGDLS and CDR2 YYNGEE. The CDR3 runs to 14 residues. CDR3 sequence reads: CASSDPGVDYGYTF. The CDR3 DNA sequence: TGTGCCAGCAGCGATCCGGGGGTGGACTATGGCTACACCTTC.

Concerning this clone: Sequence at one end of the junction differs from germline and may be a read error. This chain connects TRBV7-2 to TRBJ2-5; TRBD1 might be the D (6 bases). CDR1 and CDR2 from the germline V gene are SGHTA and FQGNSA. The CDR3 totals 12 residues. CDR3 amino acids: CASSLDRVNVDF. The CDR3 DNA follows: TGTGCCAGCAGCTTAGACAGGGTGAATGTGGACTTC.

This rearrangement joins TRBV30 to TRBJ1-2, with 7 bases matching TRBD1. The V segment lost 1 base and the J segment 8 bases; nucleotides outside the gene matches: 4. Germline CDR1 reads GTSNPN; CDR2 reads SVGIG (reference sequence). This CDR3 comprises 12 residues. The CDR3 nucleotides are TGTGCCTGGAGTGCTACAGGGGTAGGCTACACCTTC. It specifies CAWSATGVGYTF.

To note about this clone: Germline is not matched at one junction end, which may reflect a read error. The CDR3 DNA follows: TGTGCCAGCAGTTTACCGGGACTAGCGGCGTCCTTC. Residues: CASSLPGLAASF. The rearrangement joins TRBV12-3 or TRBV12-4 to TRBJ2-7; 11 bases map to TRBD2. The CDR3 has 12 residues.

J is TRBJ1-1 and V is TRBV30; 10 bases fit TRBD1. Losses at the gene ends were 8 bases for V and 6 bases for J; bases not matched to a gene: 6. The germline CDR1 and CDR2 sequences are GTSNPN and SVGIG (reference sequence). CDR3 size: 12 residues. The CDR3 bases are TGTGCCGGCGACAGGGGGCCCGCTGAAGCTTTCTTT. Its translation is CAGDRGPAEAFF.

This clone was found once. The V call is TRBV4-3, the J call TRBJ2-3; TRBD2 aligns across 10 bases. The CDR3 contains 18 residues. Germline V gives CDR1 LGHNA, CDR2 YSLEER. Trimming removed 1 base from V and 4 bases from J; junction bases left unmatched: 11. The CDR3 loop is CASSQGALISGRSDTQYF. CDR3 nucleotides: TGCGCCAGCAGCCAAGGGGCCCTTATTAGCGGGAGGTCAGATACGCAGTATTTT.

This chain joins TRBV4-1 and TRBJ2-6; D is possibly TRBD2 (6 bases). V was pared by 0 bases and J by 0 bases, with 9 bases between. The CDR3 sequence is 17 residues long. Germline V gene data show CDR1 as MGHRA and CDR2 as YSYEKL. CDR3 protein: CASSQDGSVSGANVLTF. The CDR3, as DNA: TGCGCCAGCAGCCAAGACGGGAGTGTCTCTGGGGCCAACGTCCTGACTTTC.

The chain uses TRBV28 and TRBJ2-7; 11 bases match TRBD1. CDR3 length equals 18 residues. Per germline, CDR1 MDHEN and CDR2 SYDVKM. V dropped 3 bases and J dropped 1; count of bases not matched to a gene: 11. The CDR3 DNA is TGTGCCAGCAGTTTCGGCTTAACGGGACAGGGGGTTTCCTACGAGCAGTACTTC. Translation gives CASSFGLTGQGVSYEQYF.

The chain is built from TRBV5-1 and TRBJ2-1; 15 nucleotides agree with TRBD2. Germline V gene data show CDR1 as SGHRS and CDR2 as YFSETQ. The CDR3 extends over 16 amino acids. V lost 4 bases to trimming and J lost 10 bases; unmatched junction nucleotides: 9. CDR3 sequence: CASSPTGLAGGGEQFF. The CDR3 nucleotides read TGCGCCAGCAGCCCGACGGGACTAGCGGGAGGAGGGGAGCAGTTCTTC. The entire variable domain, with the rest obtained from reference TRBV5-1 and TRBJ2-1, is as follows: KAGVTQTPRYLIKTRGQQVTLSCSPISGHRSVSWYQQTPGQGLQFLFEYFSETQRNKGNFPGRFSGRQFSNSRSEMNVSTLELGDSALYLCASSPTGLAGGGEQFFGPGTRLTVL.

CDR3 sequence: CASSFPFGMNTEAFF. The CDR3 DNA is TGTGCCAGCAGCTTCCCTTTCGGGATGAACACTGAAGCTTTCTTT. The chain couples TRBV7-2 to TRBJ1-1; D unresolved. The CDR3 has 15 amino acids. Germline V CDR1 and CDR2: SGHTA, FQGNSA. V lost 3 bases to trimming and J lost 0 bases, with 11 bases between them.

The chain has TRBV7-9 and TRBJ2-1; 9 bases are shared with TRBD2. The CDR3 is 15 amino acids. The V gene end was trimmed by 3 bases and the J gene end by 0 bases; junction bases not matched to a gene: 0. Per the germline V gene, CDR1 is SEHNR and CDR2 is FQNEAQ (reference sequence). The CDR3 is CASSFSGSSYNEQFF. The CDR3 bases are TGTGCCAGCAGCTTTAGCGGGAGCTCCTACAATGAGCAGTTCTTC. The entire variable domain, with the rest obtained from reference TRBV7-9 and TRBJ2-1, is as follows: DTGVSQNPRHKITKRGQNVTFRCDPISEHNRLYWYRQTLGQGPEFLTYFQNEAQLEKSRLLSDRFSAERPKGSFSTLEIQRTEQGDSAMYLCASSFSGSSYNEQFFGPGTRLTVL.

The chain recombines TRBV2 with TRBJ2-7, with D unclear. The CDR3 spans 13 residues. Germline V lookup: CDR1 SNHLY, CDR2 FYNNEI. The V end was cut by 2 bases, the J end by 5 bases, with 10 bases between. This chain's CDR3 is CASSEWVRNEQYF. CDR3 DNA sequence: TGTGCCAGCAGTGAATGGGTCAGGAACGAGCAGTACTTC.

Only one count was recorded for this clone. The rearrangement uses TRBV28 and TRBJ2-3, with D unresolved. V lost 6 bases, J lost 6 bases, and 7 bases lay in between. The CDR3 is made up of 11 amino acids. CDR1 is MDHEN, CDR2 SYDVKM, per germline. CDR3 loop: CASSNWDTQYF. The CDR3 bases are TGTGCCAGCAGCAACTGGGATACGCAGTATTTT.

V and J are TRBV4-1 and TRBJ2-5; the D is unclear. The CDR3 loop spans 14 amino acids. Trimming removed 0 bases at V and 9 bases at J, with 14 bases between. Germline V gives CDR1 MGHRA, CDR2 YSYEKL. CDR3 in amino acids: CASSQDTVPEPQYF. The CDR3 region has the DNA TGCGCCAGCAGCCAAGATACAGTCCCCGAGCCCCAGTACTTC.

This chain links TRBV5-8 with TRBJ1-1; weak D call: TRBD1 (5 bases). Germline lookup yields CDR1 SGHTS and CDR2 YDEGEE. CDR3 size: 20 residues. Trimming took off 0 bases at V and 0 bases at J, with 24 bases between the two ends. For the CDR3, the DNA is TGTGCCAGCAGCTTGGCCACGGTCTTAGGGGAAGGTAACGTGAACACTGAAGCTTTCTTT. It specifies CASSLATVLGEGNVNTEAFF.

The chain has TRBV5-5 and TRBJ2-2, with D maybe TRBD1 (5 bases). CDR3 length equals 15 residues. CDR1 and CDR2 from the germline V gene are SGHKS and YYEKEE (reference sequence). Trimming removed 2 bases from V and 6 bases from J, with 14 bases in between. The CDR3 region is CASSFRRDISGELFF. The CDR3 bases are TGTGCCAGCAGCTTCCGCAGGGATATCTCCGGGGAGCTGTTTTTT.

This chain links TRBV12-3 or TRBV12-4 with TRBJ2-2; D is unresolved. The CDR3 covers 13 residues. Trimming took off 5 bases at V and 4 bases at J, with 8 bases between the two ends. The CDR3 DNA follows: TGTGCCAGCAGTCCATACGGCACCGGGGAGCTGTTTTTT. Amino acid sequence: CASSPYGTGELFF.

This chain connects TRBV5-1 to TRBJ1-1; D is undetermined. The V end was cut by 1 base, the J end by 0 bases, with 13 bases between. This CDR3 contains 16 residues. Germline V gives CDR1 SGHRS, CDR2 YFSETQ. Written as DNA, the CDR3 is TGCGCCAGCAGCTTGCCCCCAACAACCATGAACACTGAAGCTTTCTTT. Protein: CASSLPPTTMNTEAFF.

This rearrangement joins TRBV7-9 to TRBJ2-2, with D uncertain. CDR3 size: 12 residues. From germline, CDR1 is SEHNR and CDR2 FQNEAQ (reference sequence). V lost 5 bases to trimming and J lost 7 bases, with 8 bases between them. CDR3 sequence (DNA): TGTGCCAGCAGCGTAGAGAGCGGGGAGCTGTTTTTT. It is translated as CASSVESGELFF.

The sample holds one count of this clone. The rearrangement joins TRBV2 to TRBJ2-3; D possibly corresponds to TRBD2 (7 bases). V was pared by 6 bases and J by 9 bases, with 25 bases between. Per the germline V gene, CDR1 is SNHLY and CDR2 is FYNNEI. There are 16 residues in the CDR3. The CDR3 nucleotides are TGTGCCAGCAGAGTACAGGGAGGGAGGATCTCAGGCACGCAGTATTTT. Translating it yields CASRVQGGRISGTQYF.

This chain uses TRBV7-9 with TRBJ2-5; 7 bases line up with TRBD2. The V segment lost 0 bases and the J segment 5 bases; nucleotides outside the gene matches: 6. Germline lookup yields CDR1 SEHNR and CDR2 FQNEAQ (reference sequence). CDR3 length equals 15 residues. The CDR3 bases are TGTGCCAGCAGCTTAGCTCCGACTAGCCTGGAGACCCAGTACTTC. Translation: CASSLAPTSLETQYF. Together with reference TRBV7-9 and TRBJ2-5, the CDR3 gives the full variable domain: DTGVSQNPRHKITKRGQNVTFRCDPISEHNRLYWYRQTLGQGPEFLTYFQNEAQLEKSRLLSDRFSAERPKGSFSTLEIQRTEQGDSAMYLCASSLAPTSLETQYFGPGTRLLVL.

This chain joins TRBV11-2 and TRBJ1-3; D gene unclear. CDR1 is SGHAT and CDR2 is FQNNGV in the germline V gene. The CDR3 extends over 14 amino acids. Trimming shortened V by 4 bases and J by 2 bases, and 9 bases separated the two germline ends. The CDR3 reads CASSSTLAGNTIYF. The CDR3 DNA reads as TGTGCCAGCAGCTCCACGCTAGCTGGAAACACCATATATTTT.

V and J are TRBV5-4 and TRBJ2-5; possible D gene TRBD1, 6 bases. This CDR3 comprises 15 residues. With 0 bases removed from V and 5 bases from J, the gap between germline ends came to 14 bases. Per germline, CDR1 SGHNT and CDR2 YYREEE (reference sequence). Here the CDR3 reads CASSLAAKGGETQYF. CDR3 DNA: TGTGCCAGCAGCTTGGCGGCCAAAGGGGGTGAGACCCAGTACTTC.

The chain links TRBV5-4 to TRBJ2-3; TRBD2 matches at 7 bases. Germline V gene data show CDR1 as SGHNT and CDR2 as YYREEE (reference sequence). The CDR3 is 12 amino acids. V lost 10 bases, J lost 0 bases, and 2 bases stayed unmatched. The CDR3 reads CAWEGSTDTQYF. The CDR3 nucleotides read TGTGCCTGGGAGGGCAGCACAGATACGCAGTATTTT. The whole variable domain, filled in from reference TRBV5-4 and TRBJ2-3, reads ETGVTQSPTHLIKTRGQQVTLRCSSQSGHNTVSWYQQALGQGPQFIFQYYREEENGRGNFPPRFSGLQFPNYSSELNVNALELDDSALYLCAWEGSTDTQYFGPGTRLTVL.

The chain is built from TRBV4-3 and TRBJ2-3; D gene ambiguous. Germline CDR1 is LGHNA and CDR2 is YSLEER. The CDR3 contains 15 residues. The V gene lost 1 base and the J gene lost 2 bases, with 10 bases spanning the gap. The CDR3 region is CASSQAPTVTDTQYF. CDR3 DNA: TGCGCCAGCAGCCAAGCCCCTACGGTCACAGATACGCAGTATTTT.

This sequence joins TRBV4-1 and TRBJ2-3; D gene uncertain. V lost 6 bases to trimming and J lost 6 bases, with 16 bases between them. CDR3 length: 14 residues. Germline V gene data show CDR1 as MGHRA and CDR2 as YSYEKL. Here the CDR3 DNA reads TGCGCCAGCAGGTTAGCCGTTTTAGCTGATACGCAGTATTTT. As protein: CASRLAVLADTQYF.

This chain joins TRBV4-1 and TRBJ2-1; 12 positions agree with TRBD2. Unmatched junction bases numbered 4, after V lost 3 bases and J lost 7 bases. CDR1 and CDR2 (germline): MGHRA, YSYEKL. The CDR3 loop spans 15 amino acids. The CDR3 protein is CASSQGLAGLNEQFF. CDR3 bases: TGCGCCAGCAGCCAGGGACTAGCGGGCTTGAATGAGCAGTTCTTC.

CDR3 DNA: TGTGCCAGCACCGACGACAGGAGCTCTGGAAACACCATATATTTT. Its translation: CASTDDRSSGNTIYF. The chain joins TRBV6-5 to TRBJ1-3, with D perhaps matching TRBD1 (6 bases). CDR3 length: 15 residues. The ends were cut back, 7 bases at V and 0 bases at J, with 13 bases in the middle. CDR1 MNHEY and CDR2 SVGAGI come from the germline V gene.